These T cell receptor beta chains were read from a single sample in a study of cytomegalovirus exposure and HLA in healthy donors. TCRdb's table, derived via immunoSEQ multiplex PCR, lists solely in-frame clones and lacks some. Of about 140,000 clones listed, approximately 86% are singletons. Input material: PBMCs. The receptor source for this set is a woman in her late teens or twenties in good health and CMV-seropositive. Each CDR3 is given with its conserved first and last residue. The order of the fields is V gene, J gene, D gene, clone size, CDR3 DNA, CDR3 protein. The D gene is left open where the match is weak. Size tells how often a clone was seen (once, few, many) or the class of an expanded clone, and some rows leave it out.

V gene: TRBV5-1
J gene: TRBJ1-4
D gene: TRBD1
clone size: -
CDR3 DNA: TGCGCCAGCAGCGCATCCGGGACAGAGGCTGAAAAACTGTTTTTT
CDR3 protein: CASSASGTEAEKLFF

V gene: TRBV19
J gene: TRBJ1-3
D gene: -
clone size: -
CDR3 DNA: TGTGCCAGTAGTATCGGGGAAGCTGGAAACACCATATATTTT
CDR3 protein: CASSIGEAGNTIYF

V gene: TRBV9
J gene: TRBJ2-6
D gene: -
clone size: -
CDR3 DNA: TGTGCCAGCAGCCAGGGTGTCGCTGGGGCCAACGTCCTGACTTTC
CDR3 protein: CASSQGVAGANVLTF

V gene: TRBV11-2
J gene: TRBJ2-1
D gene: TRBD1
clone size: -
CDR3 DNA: TGTGCCAGCAGCTCGAGGACAGGGGCCCCCTACAATGAGCAGTTCTTC
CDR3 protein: CASSSRTGAPYNEQFF

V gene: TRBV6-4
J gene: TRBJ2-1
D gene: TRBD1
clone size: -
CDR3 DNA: TGTGCCAGCAGCCCGGACAGGGTAGGCGAGCAGTTCTTC
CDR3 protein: CASSPDRVGEQFF

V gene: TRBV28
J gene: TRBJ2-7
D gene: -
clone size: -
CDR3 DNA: TGTGCCAGCAGTTTGGTGAGTAAGGGAGGCGAGCAGTACTTC
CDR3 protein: CASSLVSKGGEQYF

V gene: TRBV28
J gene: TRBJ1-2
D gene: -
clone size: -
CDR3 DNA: TGTGCCAGCAGTCCCGGGACACCCATTATTGGCTACACCTTC
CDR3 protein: CASSPGTPIIGYTF

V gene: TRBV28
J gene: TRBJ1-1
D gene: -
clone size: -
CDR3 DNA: TGTGCCAGCAGTTTACAGGGGCTGGAAGCTTTCTTT
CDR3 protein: CASSLQGLEAFF

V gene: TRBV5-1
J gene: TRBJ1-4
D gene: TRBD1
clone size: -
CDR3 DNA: TGCGCCAGCAGCTCGTTGACAGGGCCTAATGAAAAACTGTTTTTT
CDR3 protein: CASSSLTGPNEKLFF

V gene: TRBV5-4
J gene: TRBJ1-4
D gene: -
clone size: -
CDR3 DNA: TGTGCCAGCAGTTGGTTCGTCGGGGAAAAACTGTTTTTT
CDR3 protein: CASSWFVGEKLFF

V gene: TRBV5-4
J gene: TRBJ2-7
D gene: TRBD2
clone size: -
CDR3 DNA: TGTGCCAGCAGCTCACCCCGGCGGGGGGCCTCCTACGAGCAGTACTTC
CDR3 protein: CASSSPRRGASYEQYF

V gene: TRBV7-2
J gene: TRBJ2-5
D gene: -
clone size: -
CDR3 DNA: TGTGCCAGCAGCTTAACCCGATACAGGGGCCAGCGGGGGGAGACCCAGTACTTC
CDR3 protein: CASSLTRYRGQRGETQYF

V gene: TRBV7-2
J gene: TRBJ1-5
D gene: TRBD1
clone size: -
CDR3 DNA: TGTGCCAGCAGCTCAAGGACAGGGTTGTATAGCAATCAGCCCCAGCATTTT
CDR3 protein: CASSSRTGLYSNQPQHF

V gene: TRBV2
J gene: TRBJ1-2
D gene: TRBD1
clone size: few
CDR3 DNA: TGTGCCAGCAAACAGAGACCGGGACAGGCTCGGTATGGCTACACCTTC
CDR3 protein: CASKQRPGQARYGYTF

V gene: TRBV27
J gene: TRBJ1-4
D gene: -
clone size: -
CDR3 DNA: TGTGCCAGCAGTCCCGGGAACACTAATGAAAAACTGTTTTTT
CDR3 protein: CASSPGNTNEKLFF

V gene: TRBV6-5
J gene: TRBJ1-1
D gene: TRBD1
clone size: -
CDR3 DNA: TGTGCCAGCAGCTACGACAGGGGTACTGAAGCTTTCTTT
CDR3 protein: CASSYDRGTEAFF

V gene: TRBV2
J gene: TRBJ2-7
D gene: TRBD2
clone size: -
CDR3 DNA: TGTGCCAGCAGGGATACTAGCGGGGCCTACGAGCAGTACTTC
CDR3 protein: CASRDTSGAYEQYF

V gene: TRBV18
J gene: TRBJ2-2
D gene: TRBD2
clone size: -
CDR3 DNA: TGTGCCAGCTCACCAGCTAGCGGGGGCCTGAACACCGGGGAGCTGTTTTTT
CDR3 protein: CASSPASGGLNTGELFF

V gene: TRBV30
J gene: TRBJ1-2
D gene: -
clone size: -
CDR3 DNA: TGTGCCAATAAGGAGGGAAACTATGGCTACACCTTC
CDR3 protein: CANKEGNYGYTF

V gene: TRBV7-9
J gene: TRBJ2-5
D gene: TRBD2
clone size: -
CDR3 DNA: TGTGCCAGCAGCTTAGGAGCGGGAGGCTCCCAAGAGACCCAGTACTTC
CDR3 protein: CASSLGAGGSQETQYF

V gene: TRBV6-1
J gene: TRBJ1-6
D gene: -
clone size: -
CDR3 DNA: TGTGCCAGCAGTGCAACAGGGCGGAATTCACCCCTCCACTTT
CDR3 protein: CASSATGRNSPLHF

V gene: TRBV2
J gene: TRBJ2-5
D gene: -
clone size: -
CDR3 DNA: TGTGCCAGCTCGGACTGGAGGTCAGAGACCCAGTACTTC
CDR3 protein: CASSDWRSETQYF

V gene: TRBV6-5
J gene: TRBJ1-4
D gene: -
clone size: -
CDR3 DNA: TGTGCCAGCAGTTACAAGGACAGCAGTAATGAAAAACTGTTTTTT
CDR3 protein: CASSYKDSSNEKLFF

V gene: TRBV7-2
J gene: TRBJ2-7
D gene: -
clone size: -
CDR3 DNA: TGTGCCAGCAGCTCCCGTGTAGGCGGGGACTACGAGCAGTACTTC
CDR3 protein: CASSSRVGGDYEQYF

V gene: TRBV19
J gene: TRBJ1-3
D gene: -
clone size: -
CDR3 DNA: TGTGCCAGTAGTTTGTTGGGCCATCTCTCCTCTGGAAACACCATATATTTT
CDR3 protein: CASSLLGHLSSGNTIYF

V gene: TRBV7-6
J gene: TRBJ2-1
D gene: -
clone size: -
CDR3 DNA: TGTGCCAGCAGCTTAGCTAGGGAGGTAGGCTACAATGAGCAGTTCTTC
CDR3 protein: CASSLAREVGYNEQFF

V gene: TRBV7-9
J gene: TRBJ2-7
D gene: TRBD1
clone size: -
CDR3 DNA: TGTGCCAGCAGCCGCGGACAGGGTCCCCTCGAGCAGTACTTC
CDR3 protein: CASSRGQGPLEQYF

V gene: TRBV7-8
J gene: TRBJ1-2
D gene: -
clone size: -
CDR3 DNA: TGTGCCAGCAGCTTAAAAAGGGGGGGCGAGAACTATGGCTACACCTTC
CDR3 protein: CASSLKRGGENYGYTF

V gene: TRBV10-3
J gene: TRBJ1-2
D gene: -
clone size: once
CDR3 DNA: TGTGCCATCAGTGAGTCGAACAGGGATTATGGCTACACCTTC
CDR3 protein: CAISESNRDYGYTF

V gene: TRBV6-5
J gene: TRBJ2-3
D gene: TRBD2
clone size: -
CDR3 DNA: TGTGCCAGCAGTTACGCGGGGGTAGGCACAGATACGCAGTATTTT
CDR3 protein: CASSYAGVGTDTQYF

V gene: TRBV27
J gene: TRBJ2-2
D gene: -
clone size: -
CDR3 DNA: TGTGCCAGCAGCTCAGTTTTTTTCACCGGGGAGCTGTTTTTT
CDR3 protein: CASSSVFFTGELFF

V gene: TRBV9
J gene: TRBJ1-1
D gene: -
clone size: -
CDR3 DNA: TGTGCCAGCAGCCTCCGGGACACTGAAGCTTTCTTT
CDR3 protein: CASSLRDTEAFF

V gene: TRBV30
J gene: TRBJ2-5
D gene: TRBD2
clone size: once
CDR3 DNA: TGTGCCTGGAGTGTCGGTAGCGGGGCCCAAGAGACCCAGTACTTC
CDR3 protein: CAWSVGSGAQETQYF

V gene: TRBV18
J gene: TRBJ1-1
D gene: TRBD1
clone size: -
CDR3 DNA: TGTGCCAGCTCACAACGGACAGGGAGCACTGAAGCTTTCTTT
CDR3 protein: CASSQRTGSTEAFF

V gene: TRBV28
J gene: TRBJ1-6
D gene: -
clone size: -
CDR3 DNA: TGTGCCAGCAGTTCCTTCCAGGGGACGCCCCTCCACTTT
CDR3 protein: CASSSFQGTPLHF

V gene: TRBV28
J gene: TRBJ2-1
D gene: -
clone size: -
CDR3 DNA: TGTGCCAGCAGCCACCCAACCTCGGGCAATGAGCAGTTCTTC
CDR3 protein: CASSHPTSGNEQFF

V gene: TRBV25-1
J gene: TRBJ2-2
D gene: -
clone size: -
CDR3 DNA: TGTGCCAGCCCCCAAAGGGGCGGGGAGCTGTTTTTT
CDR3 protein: CASPQRGGELFF

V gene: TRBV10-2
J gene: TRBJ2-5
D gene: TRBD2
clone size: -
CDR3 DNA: TGCGCCAGCAGGGGAAGGGAGGGAGATCCCCGAGAGACCCAGTACTTC
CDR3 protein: CASRGREGDPRETQYF

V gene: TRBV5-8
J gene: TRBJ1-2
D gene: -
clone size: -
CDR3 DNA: TGTGCCAGCAGGGTCGTCGGTAACTATGGCTACACCTTC
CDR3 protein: CASRVVGNYGYTF

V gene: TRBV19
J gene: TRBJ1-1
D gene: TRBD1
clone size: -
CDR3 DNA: TGTGCCAGTAGTGGATCTACCGGGACAGTAATGAACACTGAAGCTTTCTTT
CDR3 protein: CASSGSTGTVMNTEAFF